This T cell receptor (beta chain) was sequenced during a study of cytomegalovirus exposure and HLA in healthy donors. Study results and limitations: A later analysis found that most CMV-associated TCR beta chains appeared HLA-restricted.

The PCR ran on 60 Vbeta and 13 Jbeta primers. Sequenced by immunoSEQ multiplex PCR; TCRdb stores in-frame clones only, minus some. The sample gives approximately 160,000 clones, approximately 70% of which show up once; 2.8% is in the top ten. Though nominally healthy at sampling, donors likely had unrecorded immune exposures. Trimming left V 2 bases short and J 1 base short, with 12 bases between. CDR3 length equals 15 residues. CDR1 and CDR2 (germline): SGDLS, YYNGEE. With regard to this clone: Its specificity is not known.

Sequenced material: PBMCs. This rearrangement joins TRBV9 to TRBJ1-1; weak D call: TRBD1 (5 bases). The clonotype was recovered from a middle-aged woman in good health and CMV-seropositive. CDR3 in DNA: TGTGCCAGCAGCGTCGCCGGGACTGCGAACACTGAAGCTTTCTTT. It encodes CASSVAGTANTEAFF.